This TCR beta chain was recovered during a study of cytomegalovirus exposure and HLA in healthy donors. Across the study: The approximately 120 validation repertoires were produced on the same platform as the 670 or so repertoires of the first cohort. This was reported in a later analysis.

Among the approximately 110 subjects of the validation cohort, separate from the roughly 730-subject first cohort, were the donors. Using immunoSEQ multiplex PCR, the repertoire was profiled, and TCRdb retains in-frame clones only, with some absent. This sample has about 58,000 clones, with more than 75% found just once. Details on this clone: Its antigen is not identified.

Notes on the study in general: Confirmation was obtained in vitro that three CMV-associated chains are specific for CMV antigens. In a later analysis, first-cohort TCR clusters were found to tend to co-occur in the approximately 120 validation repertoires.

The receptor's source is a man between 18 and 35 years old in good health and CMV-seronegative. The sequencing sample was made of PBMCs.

The CDR3 protein is CASSPGRWPLAQFF. In DNA, the CDR3 is TGTGCCAGCAGCCCAGGTCGGTGGCCTCTTGCGCAGTTCTTC. The V gene is TRBV7-9, the J gene TRBJ2-1; D unclear. The CDR3 contains 14 residues. The V end lost 5 bases, the J end lost 12 bases, and 20 bases lay between the germline ends. Germline V gene sequence: CDR1 SEHNR, CDR2 FQNEAQ (reference sequence).